The clone carrying this T cell receptor beta chain was detected a few times. Its antigen is not identified. Time point defined: pre-sensitization, week 0. As to treatment: therapeutic diphenylcyclopropenone sensitization with weekly scalp DPC. The data are from a study of human T cells and chemical hapten exposure. About the study: Each patch test put 0.01% DPC on the upper back, and results were read at 6 days. Among samples, TCR yields varied mainly because of small differences in pooled library volume. General study findings and limits: There was no change with DPC sensitization in TCRs above 1 in 1000 frequency.

TCRdb redid the calling of the RACE reads with MiXCR, one entry per CDR3 protein. The sample lists approximately 400,000 distinct CDR3 sequences, around 5.5% seen once, with about 2.5% in the top ten. This CDR3 region has 13 residues. CDR1 is MNHEY and CDR2 is SVGAGI in the germline V gene. Trimming stripped 6 bases from V and 14 bases from J, with 20 bases between. The receptor was derived from a woman in her 50s with alopecia areata. Some clones in this sample may be carry-over from other donors' samples. The V gene is TRBV6-5, the J gene TRBJ2-1; possibly TRBD1 or TRBD2 for D (5 bases each). The sample here was whole blood, taken in connection with sensitization to the hapten diphenylcyclopropenone (DPC). CDR3 region: CASSSSPGPWKFF. The CDR3 coding sequence is TGTGCCAGCAGCTCCTCTCCGGGACCCTGGAAGTTCTTC.